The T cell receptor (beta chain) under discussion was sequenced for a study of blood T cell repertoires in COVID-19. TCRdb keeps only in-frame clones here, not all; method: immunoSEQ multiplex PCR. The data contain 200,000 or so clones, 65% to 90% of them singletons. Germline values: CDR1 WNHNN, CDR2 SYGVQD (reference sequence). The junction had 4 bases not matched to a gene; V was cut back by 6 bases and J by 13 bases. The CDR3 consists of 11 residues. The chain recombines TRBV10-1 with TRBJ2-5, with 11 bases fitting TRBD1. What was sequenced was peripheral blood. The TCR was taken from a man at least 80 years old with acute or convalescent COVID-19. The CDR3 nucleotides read TGCGCCAGCAGGGACAGGGGGCGCGGGTACTTC. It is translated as CASRDRGRGYF.